The 22 T cell receptor beta chains below come from one sample, sequenced in a study of beta chain features in type 1 diabetes. The investigators reverse transcribed all of the isolated RNA, so they sequenced expressed TCRB transcripts. Sequencing was performed with immunoSEQ multiplex PCR; in TCRdb, only in-frame clones are kept and a portion is missing. The repertoire consists of some 400,000 clones, with more than 12% occurring once and the leading ten covering approximately 0.02%. The sequenced sample was naive CD4+ T cells from blood. Receptors originate from a woman aged 18-30 years in good health.

The rearrangement uses TRBV6-6 and TRBJ2-5; the D gene is possibly TRBD1 (6 bases). V lost 6 bases to trimming and J lost 3 bases, with 14 bases between them. The CDR3 covers 14 residues. Germline CDR1 MNHNY, CDR2 SVGAGI (reference sequence). The CDR3 spells CASRPTGPEETQYF. The CDR3 bases are TGTGCCAGCAGACCTACAGGGCCGGAAGAGACCCAGTACTTC.

This clone was observed a handful of times. The V call is TRBV5-4, the J call TRBJ2-7; 12 bases fit TRBD2. The V gene's germline CDR1 is SGHNT and CDR2 YYREEE (reference sequence). Losses at the gene ends were 5 bases for V and 0 bases for J; bases not matched to a gene: 12. The CDR3 covers 18 residues. The DNA for the CDR3 is TGTGCCAGCAGTACGACTAGCGGGAGAGTCCGAAGCTCCTACGAGCAGTACTTC. It encodes CASSTTSGRVRSSYEQYF.

This clone occurred a few times. The chain carries TRBV10-3 and TRBJ2-3, with 9 bases identical to TRBD1. Germline loops: CDR1 ENHRY, CDR2 SYGVKD. The ends lost 8 bases at V and 3 bases at J; junction bases unmatched: 6. The CDR3 length is 14 residues. CDR3 sequence reads: CAISRDRDTDTQYF. For the CDR3, the DNA is TGTGCCATCTCCAGGGACAGGGATACAGATACGCAGTATTTT.

The chain has TRBV7-9 and TRBJ2-7; D possibly corresponds to TRBD1 (5 bases). The germline gives CDR1 SEHNR, CDR2 FQNEAQ (reference sequence). V shed 4 bases and J shed 6 bases, with 10 bases lying between them. The CDR3 runs 12 residues. CDR3 residues: CASSSRQIEQYF. The DNA for the CDR3 is TGTGCCAGCAGCTCCCGACAGATCGAGCAGTACTTC.

In this sample, this clone turned up a few times. DNA of the CDR3: TGCAGCATTCTCCGGGACAGGGGATCGGAGTTCTTC. It codes for CSILRDRGSEFF. The chain links TRBV29-1 to TRBJ2-1; 10 nucleotides line up with TRBD1. This CDR3 contains 12 residues. The V gene's germline CDR1 is SQVTM and CDR2 ANQGSEA. V shed 8 bases and J 14 bases; nucleotides not matched to a gene: 12.

The genes are TRBV30 and TRBJ2-1; 11 nucleotides align to TRBD1. Germline V gives CDR1 GTSNPN, CDR2 SVGIG (reference sequence). After removal of 1 base from V and 15 bases from J, the junction contained 8 bases not matched to a gene. CDR3 length: 13 amino acids. The CDR3 bases are TGTGCCTGGAGTGAAACACGGACAGGGGGCCCGTTCTTC. Protein sequence: CAWSETRTGGPFF.

The chain is built from TRBV29-1 and TRBJ1-5, with D maybe TRBD1 (6 bases). CDR3 size: 12 residues. V lost 7 bases, J lost 0 bases, and 7 bases lay in between. Germline V lookup: CDR1 SQVTM, CDR2 ANQGSEA. The CDR3 is CSAGDSNQPQHF. The CDR3, as DNA: TGCAGCGCAGGGGATAGCAATCAGCCCCAGCATTTT.

The J gene is TRBJ2-1, the V gene TRBV11-3, with D possibly matching TRBD2 (7 bases). The CDR3 is made up of 20 amino acids. Trimming stripped 2 bases from V and 3 bases from J, with 26 bases between. Germline V gene data show CDR1 as SGHNT and CDR2 as YENEEA. The CDR3 DNA reads TGTGCCAGCAGCTTATCATCCCTCAGGGGATCTAGCGGAAACTACAATGAGCAGTTCTTC. It specifies CASSLSSLRGSSGNYNEQFF.

The chain joins TRBV19 to TRBJ1-5, with a possible D match to TRBD1 (5 bases). Trimming took off 3 bases at V and 2 bases at J, with 11 bases between the two ends. Germline values: CDR1 LNHDA, CDR2 SQIVND (reference sequence). This CDR3 spans 15 amino acids. CDR3 sequence: CASSIGGTGNQPQHF. The CDR3 DNA reads TGTGCCAGTAGTATCGGGGGAACGGGCAATCAGCCCCAGCATTTT.

In its sample, this clone was seen a few times. This chain's CDR3 is CASSSQFNQPQHF. The CDR3 region has the DNA TGTGCCAGTAGTAGCCAGTTTAATCAGCCCCAGCATTTT. V and J are TRBV19 and TRBJ1-5; D uncertain. With 4 bases removed from V and 4 bases from J, the gap between germline ends came to 8 bases. Germline values: CDR1 LNHDA, CDR2 SQIVND (reference sequence). The CDR3 runs to 13 residues.

This clone has a handful of counts. The V and J genes are TRBV5-6 and TRBJ1-2, with 8 bases identical to TRBD1. CDR1 SGHDT and CDR2 YYEEEE come from the germline V gene. The trim removed 3 bases at V and 4 bases at J, leaving 14 bases unmatched. CDR3 length equals 17 residues. The CDR3 sequence: CASSSYQGAAPRYGYTF. In nucleotides, the CDR3 is TGTGCCAGCAGCTCGTACCAGGGGGCCGCCCCACGCTATGGCTACACCTTC. Looking up the rest from reference TRBV5-6 and TRBJ1-2 gives the full variable domain: DAGVTQSPTHLIKTRGQQVTLRCSPKSGHDTVSWYQQALGQGPQFIFQYYEEEERQRGNFPDRFSGHQFPNYSSELNVNALLLGDSALYLCASSSYQGAAPRYGYTFGSGTRLTVV.

This clone was counted a few times. The rearrangement joins TRBV25-1 to TRBJ2-1; the D gene is possibly TRBD2 (6 bases). Germline V gives CDR1 MGHDK, CDR2 SYGVNS. Trimming shortened V by 4 bases and J by 7 bases, and 8 bases separated the two germline ends. The CDR3 spans 12 residues. The CDR3 loop is CASSVEGNEQFF. The CDR3 nucleotides read TGTGCCAGCAGTGTGGAGGGGAATGAGCAGTTCTTC.

This clone was seen more than once but under ten times. The rearrangement joins TRBV4-2 to TRBJ2-7; 7 bases fit TRBD1. This CDR3 has 14 residues. V shed 4 bases and J 5 bases; nucleotides not matched to a gene: 8. CDR1 and CDR2 (germline): LGHNA, YNFKEQ. CDR3 sequence reads: CASSRFSGTDEQYF. CDR3 nucleotides: TGTGCCAGCAGCCGCTTCTCGGGGACAGACGAGCAGTACTTC.

In this sample, this clone turned up a few times. V and J are TRBV7-8 and TRBJ2-1; 9 bases fit TRBD2. Trimming at V came to 5 bases and at J to 4 bases, leaving 6 bases not matched to a gene. CDR1 is SGHVS and CDR2 is FQNEAQ in the germline V gene. The CDR3 sequence is 15 residues long. The CDR3 region is CASSLSGRNYNEQFF. In nucleotides, the CDR3 is TGTGCCAGCAGCCTCAGCGGGAGGAATTACAATGAGCAGTTCTTC.

This chain joins TRBV4-2 and TRBJ2-7; D gene ambiguous. This CDR3 has 15 amino acids. From germline, CDR1 is LGHNA and CDR2 YNFKEQ. Trimming took 4 bases from V and 2 from J, leaving 15 bases between them. CDR3 protein: CASSRWVSATYEQYF. DNA of the CDR3: TGTGCCAGCAGCCGTTGGGTGAGCGCTACCTACGAGCAGTACTTC.

This chain joins TRBV29-1 and TRBJ2-3; TRBD1 might be the D (6 bases). Germline values: CDR1 SQVTM, CDR2 ANQGSEA. The CDR3 length is 14 residues. The V end was cut by 6 bases, the J end by 0 bases, with 13 bases between. CDR3 in amino acids: CSVGQQTSTDTQYF. CDR3 sequence (DNA): TGCAGCGTAGGACAGCAAACTAGCACAGATACGCAGTATTTT.

This clone was counted a few times. The rearrangement uses TRBV27 and TRBJ2-2, with D tentatively TRBD2 (5 bases). Germline loops: CDR1 MNHEY, CDR2 SMNVEV (reference sequence). This CDR3 is built from 15 residues. Trimming cost V 3 bases and J 3 bases, with 11 bases left between them. CDR3 sequence: CASSFFGVDTGELFF. The DNA of the CDR3 is TGTGCCAGCAGTTTTTTCGGGGTAGACACCGGGGAGCTGTTTTTT.

This sequence joins TRBV5-1 and TRBJ2-7; TRBD2 is a possible D gene (6 bases). Germline lookup yields CDR1 SGHRS and CDR2 YFSETQ. The length of the CDR3 is 14 residues. V gave up 4 bases and J gave up 1 base, with 12 bases separating them. CDR3 sequence reads: CASSPGDASYEQYF. The CDR3 coding sequence is TGCGCCAGCAGCCCGGGGGACGCTTCCTACGAGCAGTACTTC.

The chain is built from TRBV7-6 and TRBJ2-5; D possibly corresponds to TRBD1 (6 bases). This CDR3 region has 14 residues. From germline, CDR1 is SGHVS and CDR2 FNYEAQ. V lost 2 bases, J lost 4 bases, and 11 bases lay in between. This CDR3 is CASSLIIGGETQYF. The CDR3 bases are TGTGCCAGCAGCTTAATCATAGGGGGAGAGACCCAGTACTTC.

The chain is built from TRBV18 and TRBJ2-6; 7 bases fit TRBD1. Germline assignment: CDR1 KGHSH and CDR2 LQKENI. There are 17 residues in the CDR3. J gave up 2 bases and V 4 bases, and 8 bases lay outside the gene matches. CDR3 nucleotide sequence: TGTGCCAGCTCACGACAGGGAATCGTCCCTGGGGCCAACGTCCTGACTTTC. Its translation: CASSRQGIVPGANVLTF.

The V gene is TRBV5-1, the J gene TRBJ2-3, with D perhaps TRBD2 (5 bases). Germline CDR1 and CDR2: SGHRS and YFSETQ. V was clipped by 3 bases and J by 4 bases, with 9 bases between them. This CDR3 is built from 13 residues. The CDR3, as DNA: TGCGCCAGCAGCTCGGACTCAGCAGATACGCAGTATTTT. Its translation is CASSSDSADTQYF.

The chain recombines TRBV7-9 with TRBJ1-1; D is uncertain. CDR1 is SEHNR and CDR2 is FQNEAQ in the germline V gene (reference sequence). V was cut by 10 bases and J by 5 bases, with 8 bases left in between. This CDR3 is built from 10 residues. The CDR3 loop is CATPGTEAFF. Written as DNA, the CDR3 is TGTGCCACCCCGGGGACTGAAGCTTTCTTT.